The entry that follows covers one TCR beta chain sequence. What it binds is unknown. Here immunoSEQ multiplex PCR was the method, and the copy in TCRdb shows in-frame clones only, minus some. The data hold 70,000 to 80,000 clones, with 90% observed a single time. Trimming removed 7 bases from V and 7 bases from J; junction bases left unmatched: 6. This CDR3 is 12 amino acids long. From germline, CDR1 is MDHEN and CDR2 SYDVKM. The record originates from a study of T cell clones after liver transplantation. Study-level findings and limits: Donor-reactive sequences fell more than third party-reactive ones, suggesting partial deletion.

Source: CD4+ T cells from blood, taken before liver transplant. The receptor comes from a human donor who received a liver transplant. The chain recombines TRBV28 with TRBJ1-2, with 7 bases fitting TRBD1. CDR3 in amino acids: CASTEGARGYTF. The DNA of the CDR3 is TGTGCCAGCACCGAGGGGGCGCGTGGCTACACCTTC.